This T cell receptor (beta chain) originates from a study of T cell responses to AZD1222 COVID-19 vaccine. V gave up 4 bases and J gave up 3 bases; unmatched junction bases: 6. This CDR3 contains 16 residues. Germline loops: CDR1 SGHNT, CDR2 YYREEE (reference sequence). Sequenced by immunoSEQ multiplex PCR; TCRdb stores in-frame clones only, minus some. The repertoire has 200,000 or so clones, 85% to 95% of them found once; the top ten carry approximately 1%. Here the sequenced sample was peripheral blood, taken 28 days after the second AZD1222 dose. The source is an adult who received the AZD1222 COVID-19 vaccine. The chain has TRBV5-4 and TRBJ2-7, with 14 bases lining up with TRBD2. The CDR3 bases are TGTGCCAGCAGCCAAGGACTAGCGGGGGGTAGCTACGAGCAGTACTTC. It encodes CASSQGLAGGSYEQYF.